A single sample is the source of the 30 T cell receptor beta chains below, sequenced in a study of monozygotic twins with cystic fibrosis. Sequencing was performed with immunoSEQ multiplex PCR; in TCRdb, only in-frame clones are kept and a portion is missing. The repertoire includes tens of thousands of clones, 95% to 98% of them detected once, and about 0.17% sits in the top ten. Sequencing input: blood. The origin of the receptors is a girl aged 2 to 9 with cystic fibrosis.

The chain couples TRBV9 to TRBJ2-5; 11 bases line up with TRBD2. The CDR3 contains 15 residues. V trimming: 4 bases; J trimming: 2 bases; junction bases outside the gene matches: 4. The germline V gene has CDR1 SGDLS and CDR2 YYNGEE. The CDR3 reads CASSKGLADQETQYF. CDR3 coding DNA: TGTGCCAGCAGCAAGGGACTAGCGGATCAAGAGACCCAGTACTTC.

Only a few counts were recorded for this clone. The J gene is TRBJ2-1, the V gene TRBV27; 12 nucleotides agree with TRBD2. V was pared by 6 bases and J by 9 bases, with 6 bases of the junction left unmatched. CDR3 length: 14 residues. Germline V CDR1 and CDR2: MNHEY, SMNVEV (reference sequence). The chain's CDR3 is CASRLAGGWSEQFF. The CDR3 bases are TGTGCCAGCAGACTAGCGGGAGGTTGGAGTGAGCAGTTCTTC.

V is TRBV7-9 and J is TRBJ1-1, with a possible D match to TRBD1 (6 bases). Trimming pared 1 base from V and 2 bases from J, leaving 11 bases between. The CDR3 length is 15 residues. CDR1 is SEHNR, CDR2 FQNEAQ, per germline (reference sequence). CDR3 sequence (DNA): TGTGCCAGCAGCTTAGTTTTGACAGGAAACACTGAAGCTTTCTTT. It yields the protein CASSLVLTGNTEAFF. Filled out from reference TRBV7-9 and TRBJ1-1, the complete variable domain reads DTGVSQNPRHKITKRGQNVTFRCDPISEHNRLYWYRQTLGQGPEFLTYFQNEAQLEKSRLLSDRFSAERPKGSFSTLEIQRTEQGDSAMYLCASSLVLTGNTEAFFGQGTRLTVV.

This chain links TRBV11-3 with TRBJ2-1; 15 positions match TRBD2. CDR1 is SGHNT and CDR2 is YENEEA in the germline V gene. After removal of 5 bases from V and 9 bases from J, the junction contained 8 bases not matched to a gene. The CDR3 runs to 16 residues. CDR3 DNA: TGTGCCAGCAGCGATTCGCCGGGACTAGCGGGAGGTGAGCAGTTCTTC. Amino acids: CASSDSPGLAGGEQFF. The full variable domain, in which reference TRBV11-3 and TRBJ2-1 provide the parts outside the CDR3, is EAGVVQSPRYKIIEKKQPVAFWCNPISGHNTLYWYLQNLGQGPELLIRYENEEAVDDSQLPKDRFSAERLKGVDSTLKIQPAELGDSAVYLCASSDSPGLAGGEQFFGPGTRLTVL.

The J gene is TRBJ2-1, the V gene TRBV9, with TRBD2 matching 7 bases. CDR1 SGDLS and CDR2 YYNGEE come from the germline V gene. V lost 4 bases and J lost 5; bases outside the gene matches: 3. The CDR3 runs to 13 residues. The CDR3 protein is CASSSGGNNEQFF. The CDR3 nucleotides are TGTGCCAGCAGCTCCGGGGGGAACAATGAGCAGTTCTTC.

The gene calls are TRBV5-1 and TRBJ2-2; tentatively, D is TRBD2 (6 bases). Germline lookup yields CDR1 SGHRS and CDR2 YFSETQ. Deletions cut 4 bases from V and 2 bases from J, with 12 bases between. The CDR3 length is 15 residues. The CDR3 region is CASSAGTHNTGELFF. In DNA, the CDR3 is TGCGCCAGCAGCGCCGGGACTCACAACACCGGGGAGCTGTTTTTT.

The gene calls are TRBV2 and TRBJ1-2, with D perhaps TRBD1 (5 bases). Trimming pared 6 bases from V and 3 bases from J, leaving 14 bases between. Germline CDR1 SNHLY, CDR2 FYNNEI. The CDR3 contains 14 residues. The CDR3 spells CASSQGPRDYGYTF. For the CDR3, the DNA is TGTGCCAGCAGCCAGGGCCCTAGGGACTATGGCTACACCTTC.

The CDR3 region has the DNA TGCGCCAGCAGGGTGGGACTAGCGGCCGGTACCTACGAGCAGTACTTC. As protein: CASRVGLAAGTYEQYF. The chain carries TRBV10-2 and TRBJ2-7; 11 nucleotides line up with TRBD2. The V gene end was trimmed by 6 bases and the J gene end by 2 bases; junction bases not matched to a gene: 9. The CDR3 loop spans 16 amino acids. From germline, CDR1 is WSHSY and CDR2 SAAADI.

The chain couples TRBV18 to TRBJ2-1; D remains unclear. There are 14 residues in the CDR3. Germline V gene lookup returns CDR1 KGHSH and CDR2 LQKENI. Trimming left V 2 bases short and J 6 bases short, with 11 bases between. The CDR3 bases are TGTGCCAGCTCACCATCGGATCGATTCAATGAGCAGTTCTTC. Protein: CASSPSDRFNEQFF. Full variable domain (outside the CDR3, taken from reference TRBV18 and TRBJ2-1): NAGVMQNPRHLVRRRGQEARLRCSPMKGHSHVYWYRQLPEEGLKFMVYLQKENIIDESGMPKERFSAEFPKEGPSILRIQQVVRGDSAAYFCASSPSDRFNEQFFGPGTRLTVL.

V and J are TRBV27 and TRBJ2-7, with 10 bases that match TRBD2. The CDR3 extends over 16 amino acids. Germline V gene sequence: CDR1 MNHEY, CDR2 SMNVEV (reference sequence). The J segment lost 4 bases and the V segment lost 6 bases, leaving 12 bases of the junction unmatched. In nucleotides, the CDR3 is TGTGCCAGCAGCCATATCGTGGCTAGCGGGAGTTACGAGCAGTACTTC. Translation: CASSHIVASGSYEQYF.

In DNA, the CDR3 is TGTGCCACCTCCGGGACAGGGGGCATCTATGGCTACACCTTC. As protein: CATSGTGGIYGYTF. The chain links TRBV25-1 to TRBJ1-2, with TRBD1 matching over 12 bases. The germline CDR1 and CDR2 sequences are MGHDK and SYGVNS. The trim removed 10 bases at V and 4 bases at J, leaving 7 bases unmatched. The CDR3 has 14 residues.

This clone was detected once. This sequence joins TRBV28 and TRBJ2-2; D gene unclear. Germline loops: CDR1 MDHEN, CDR2 SYDVKM. The CDR3 consists of 14 residues. Trimming shortened V by 5 bases and J by 5 bases, and 12 bases separated the two germline ends. The CDR3 reads CASSLVSETGELFF. CDR3 coding DNA: TGTGCCAGCAGTCTGGTATCGGAGACCGGGGAGCTGTTTTTT.

V is TRBV2 and J is TRBJ1-6; possible D gene TRBD1, 5 bases. The CDR3 is made up of 15 amino acids. V was cut by 9 bases and J by 8 bases, with 20 bases left in between. Germline V gene lookup returns CDR1 SNHLY and CDR2 FYNNEI. CDR3 sequence (DNA): TGTGCCAGACGAGTGGGGGACTCGACGGATTCACCCCTCCACTTT. Translated, it gives CARRVGDSTDSPLHF. The whole variable domain, remainder taken from reference TRBV2 and TRBJ1-6, is EPEVTQTPSHQVTQMGQEVILRCVPISNHLYFYWYRQILGQKVEFLVSFYNNEISEKSEIFDDQFSVERPDGSNFTLKIRSTKLEDSAMYFCARRVGDSTDSPLHFGNGTRLTVT.

This chain links TRBV15 with TRBJ1-1, with 7 nucleotides matching TRBD1. With V trimmed by 0 bases and J by 3 bases, 7 bases remained unmatched. Germline loops: CDR1 LNHNV, CDR2 YYDKDF (reference sequence). This CDR3 contains 16 residues. CDR3 nucleotide sequence: TGTGCCACCAGCAGAGAGACAGGGACAGCCTACACTGAAGCTTTCTTT. It yields the protein CATSRETGTAYTEAFF.

This chain links TRBV6-5 with TRBJ1-2; unclear D gene. The V gene lost 5 bases and the J gene lost 5 bases, with 12 bases spanning the gap. The V gene's germline CDR1 is MNHEY and CDR2 SVGAGI. The CDR3 is 13 residues long. CDR3 region: CASSDRRRYGYTF. The CDR3 DNA reads as TGTGCCAGCAGTGATCGACGGAGATATGGCTACACCTTC.

The V call is TRBV27, the J call TRBJ2-1, with 8 bases lining up with TRBD2. The CDR3 length is 18 residues. With 4 bases clipped from V and 2 bases from J, the junction kept 13 bases outside the gene matches. CDR1 MNHEY and CDR2 SMNVEV come from the germline V gene (reference sequence). The CDR3: CASSSVSMSGRAYNEQFF. The CDR3 nucleotides are TGTGCCAGCAGTTCTGTATCGATGTCCGGGAGGGCCTACAATGAGCAGTTCTTC.

This clone was counted once. The V call is TRBV28, the J call TRBJ1-1; 7 nucleotides align to TRBD1. CDR1 and CDR2 from the germline V gene are MDHEN and SYDVKM. The length of the CDR3 is 14 residues. The ends lost 8 bases at V and 2 bases at J; junction bases unmatched: 8. CDR3 sequence (DNA): TGTGCCAGCGGACTAGACAGGGTCAACACTGAAGCTTTCTTT. This translates into CASGLDRVNTEAFF.

The chain links TRBV2 to TRBJ1-3; D perhaps matches TRBD1 (6 bases). Germline CDR1 is SNHLY and CDR2 is FYNNEI. V was pared by 6 bases and J by 4 bases, with 13 bases between. CDR3 size: 14 residues. As DNA, the CDR3 is TGTGCCAGCAGGACGGGGGCTGGGGGAAACACCATATATTTT. This gives the protein CASRTGAGGNTIYF.

The chain couples TRBV7-9 to TRBJ1-4, with D possibly TRBD1 on 6 matching bases. This CDR3 has 15 amino acids. Germline V CDR1 and CDR2: SEHNR, FQNEAQ (reference sequence). The V gene lost 5 bases and the J gene lost 2 bases, with 12 bases spanning the gap. The CDR3 region has the DNA TGTGCCAGCAGCGTGGACAGCCAGACTAATGAAAAACTGTTTTTT. Translating gives CASSVDSQTNEKLFF. Full variable domain (missing parts from reference TRBV7-9 and TRBJ1-4): DTGVSQNPRHKITKRGQNVTFRCDPISEHNRLYWYRQTLGQGPEFLTYFQNEAQLEKSRLLSDRFSAERPKGSFSTLEIQRTEQGDSAMYLCASSVDSQTNEKLFFGSGTQLSVL.

This clone was recorded once. The chain joins TRBV2 to TRBJ2-5; no clear D gene. Germline V gene sequence: CDR1 SNHLY, CDR2 FYNNEI. The germline V and J ends were trimmed by 0 bases and 4 bases, with 3 bases remaining between them. This CDR3 has 12 amino acids. The CDR3 DNA reads TGTGCCAGCAGTGAAGCGGTAGAGACCCAGTACTTC. Translation gives CASSEAVETQYF.

This clone was seen more than once but under ten times. The chain joins TRBV20-1 to TRBJ1-1; D is unclear. Per germline, CDR1 DFQATT and CDR2 SNEGSKA (reference sequence). This CDR3 is 11 amino acids long. V gave up 6 bases and J gave up 8 bases, with 13 bases separating them. The CDR3 DNA reads as TGCAGTGCACTTACTACGGCCGAAGCTTTCTTT. Protein product: CSALTTAEAFF.

The V gene is TRBV29-1, the J gene TRBJ1-2, with D hard to call. The CDR3 extends over 12 amino acids. Trimming removed 3 bases at V and 1 base at J, with 6 bases between. Germline V gene lookup returns CDR1 SQVTM and CDR2 ANQGSEA. The CDR3 DNA sequence: TGCAGCGTTGAGGTCAGTAACTATGGCTACACCTTC. Amino acid sequence: CSVEVSNYGYTF.

This chain uses TRBV29-1 with TRBJ2-1; 7 nucleotides match TRBD2. Trimming cost V 4 bases and J 4 bases; bases outside gene matches: 10. The CDR3 runs 15 residues. Per germline, CDR1 SQVTM and CDR2 ANQGSEA. DNA of the CDR3: TGCAGCGTTGCCTTACCGGGCGGGAGATACAATGAGCAGTTCTTC. Translating it yields CSVALPGGRYNEQFF.

V and J are TRBV30 and TRBJ2-7; TRBD1 agrees at 7 bases. V lost 4 bases to trimming and J lost 0 bases; unmatched junction nucleotides: 6. The CDR3 loop spans 14 amino acids. Germline-derived CDR1 and CDR2 are GTSNPN and SVGIG (reference sequence). For the CDR3, the DNA is TGTGCCTGGAACACAGGGGAGAGCTCCTACGAGCAGTACTTC. It specifies CAWNTGESSYEQYF.

The chain carries TRBV6-1 and TRBJ1-5, with D possibly matching TRBD1 (6 bases). CDR3 length: 12 residues. CDR1 and CDR2 from the germline V gene are MNHNS and SASEGT. V was trimmed by 10 bases and J by 5 bases, leaving 12 bases between them. This CDR3 reads CAIARGDQPQHF. The CDR3 bases are TGTGCCATCGCAAGGGGGGATCAGCCCCAGCATTTT.

In this sample, this clone turned up once. This chain connects TRBV11-2 to TRBJ2-1; TRBD2 aligns across 12 bases. CDR3 length: 16 residues. CDR1 is SGHAT and CDR2 is FQNNGV in the germline V gene. Unmatched junction bases numbered 4, after V lost 0 bases and J lost 7 bases. CDR3 coding DNA: TGTGCCAGCAGCTTAGAACGCCTAGCGGGGGGGAATGAGCAGTTCTTC. Its protein is CASSLERLAGGNEQFF. Supplemented by reference TRBV11-2 and TRBJ2-1, the full variable domain reads EAGVAQSPRYKIIEKRQSVAFWCNPISGHATLYWYQQILGQGPKLLIQFQNNGVVDDSQLPKDRFSAERLKGVDSTLKIQPAKLEDSAVYLCASSLERLAGGNEQFFGPGTRLTVL.

The rearrangement joins TRBV7-9 to TRBJ2-7, with TRBD2 identical over 9 bases. The CDR3 contains 16 residues. Germline-derived CDR1 and CDR2 are SEHNR and FQNEAQ (reference sequence). The trim removed 1 base at V and 4 bases at J, leaving 8 bases unmatched. The CDR3 spells CASSLGAGLATYEQYF. Written as DNA, the CDR3 is TGTGCCAGCAGCTTAGGGGCGGGACTAGCTACATACGAGCAGTACTTC.

The chain couples TRBV25-1 to TRBJ1-2; the D is unclear. CDR1 and CDR2 from the germline V gene are MGHDK and SYGVNS. Trimming pared 0 bases from V and 1 base from J, leaving 15 bases between. The CDR3 has 17 residues. The CDR3 loop reads CASSEYYGTSDNYGYTF. The CDR3 bases are TGTGCCAGCAGTGAATATTATGGTACATCCGATAACTATGGCTACACCTTC.

The V gene is TRBV29-1, the J gene TRBJ1-4; D is ambiguous. Germline CDR1 is SQVTM and CDR2 is ANQGSEA. The CDR3 loop spans 13 amino acids. Trimming took off 4 bases at V and 0 bases at J, with 6 bases between the two ends. CDR3 protein: CSVGVTTNEKLFF. As DNA, the CDR3 is TGCAGCGTTGGGGTAACAACTAATGAAAAACTGTTTTTT. Variable domain in full (rest from reference TRBV29-1 and TRBJ1-4): SAVISQKPSRDICQRGTSLTIQCQVDSQVTMMFWYRQQPGQSLTLIATANQGSEATYESGFVIDKFPISRPNLTFSTLTVSNMSPEDSSIYLCSVGVTTNEKLFFGSGTQLSVL.

The chain links TRBV7-9 to TRBJ2-5; D gene ambiguous. CDR1 is SEHNR and CDR2 is FQNEAQ in the germline V gene (reference sequence). The CDR3 is made up of 12 amino acids. V was clipped by 1 base and J by 8 bases, with 8 bases between them. The CDR3 nucleotides are TGTGCCAGCAGCTTAGAGGGATCTACCCAGTACTTC. Translated, it gives CASSLEGSTQYF.